What follows is one T cell receptor (beta chain) and its context. Germline CDR1 GTSNPN, CDR2 SVGIG (reference sequence). This CDR3 region has 11 residues. Trimming removed 7 bases from V and 4 bases from J, with 7 bases in between. These data are taken from a study of blood T cell repertoires in COVID-19. Study as a whole: The study drew acute and convalescent COVID-19 samples from the United States, Italy and Spain. T cells, B-cell-depleted T cells, or PBMCs provided the cDNA or gDNA that served as material.

In the original processing: Nucleated cell counts were estimated from reference gene primer amplification. Profiling relied on immunoSEQ multiplex PCR, and the TCRdb table lists in-frame clones only, not all of them. V and J calls and clone size are as listed in that table; D and trimming were resolved from the DNA. The repertoire has 84,000 or so clones, around four fifths of them found once; the top ten carry about a sixth. The chain joins TRBV30 to TRBJ1-4, with D uncertain. Input material: peripheral blood. This clonotype was obtained from an elderly man with active or convalescent COVID-19. The CDR3 region is CASGHNEKLFF. Written as DNA, the CDR3 is TGTGCCTCCGGTCATAATGAAAAACTGTTTTTT.